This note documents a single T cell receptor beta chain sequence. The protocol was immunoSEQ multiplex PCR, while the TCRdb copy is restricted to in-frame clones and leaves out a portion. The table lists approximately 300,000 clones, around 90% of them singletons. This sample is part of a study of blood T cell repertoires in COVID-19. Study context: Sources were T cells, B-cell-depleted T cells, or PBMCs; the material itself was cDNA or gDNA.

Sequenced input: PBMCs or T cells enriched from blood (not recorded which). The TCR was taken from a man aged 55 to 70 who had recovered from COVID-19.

The CDR3 loop is CASSLGQGAGTDTQYF. The CDR3 DNA follows: TGCGCCAGCAGCTTGGGGCAGGGGGCCGGCACAGATACGCAGTATTTT. This chain uses TRBV5-1 with TRBJ2-3; 8 bases are shared with TRBD1. The CDR3 spans 16 residues. CDR1 and CDR2 from the germline V gene are SGHRS and YFSETQ. V shed 0 bases, J shed 1 base, and the junction held 4 bases outside the gene matches.